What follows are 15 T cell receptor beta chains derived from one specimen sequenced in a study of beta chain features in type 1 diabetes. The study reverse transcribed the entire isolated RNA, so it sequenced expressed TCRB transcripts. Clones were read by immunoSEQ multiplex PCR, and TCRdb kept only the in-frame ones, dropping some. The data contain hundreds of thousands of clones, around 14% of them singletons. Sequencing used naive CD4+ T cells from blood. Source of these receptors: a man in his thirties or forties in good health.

CDR3 residues: CASSPPALAGIYNEQFF. The CDR3 DNA reads TGTGCCAGCAGCCCCCCAGCACTAGCGGGGATCTACAATGAGCAGTTCTTC. The rearrangement links TRBV7-9 to TRBJ2-1; TRBD2 agrees at 10 bases. V dropped 5 bases and J dropped 3; count of bases not matched to a gene: 10. Germline assignment: CDR1 SEHNR and CDR2 FQNEAQ (reference sequence). The CDR3 is 17 amino acids.

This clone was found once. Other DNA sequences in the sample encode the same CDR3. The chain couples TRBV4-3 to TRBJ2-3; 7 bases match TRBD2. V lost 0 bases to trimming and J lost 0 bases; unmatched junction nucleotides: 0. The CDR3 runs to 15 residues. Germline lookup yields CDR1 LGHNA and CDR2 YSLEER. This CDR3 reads CASSQEAGSTDTQYF. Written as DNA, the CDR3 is TGCGCCAGCAGCCAAGAAGCGGGGAGCACAGATACGCAGTATTTT.

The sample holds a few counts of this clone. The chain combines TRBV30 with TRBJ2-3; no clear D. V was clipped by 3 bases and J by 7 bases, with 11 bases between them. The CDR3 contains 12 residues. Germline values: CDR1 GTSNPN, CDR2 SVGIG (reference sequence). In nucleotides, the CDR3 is TGTGCCTGGAGCGCACGAGCGCATACGCAGTATTTT. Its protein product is CAWSARAHTQYF. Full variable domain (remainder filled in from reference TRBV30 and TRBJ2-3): SQTIHQWPATLVQPVGSPLSLECTVEGTSNPNLYWYRQAAGRGLQLLFYSVGIGQISSEVPQNLSASRPQDRQFILSSKKLLLSDSGFYLCAWSARAHTQYFGPGTRLTVL.

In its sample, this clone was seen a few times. CDR3 sequence reads: CASSPGGQPQHF. The CDR3, as DNA: TGTGCCAGCAGTCCCGGGGGTCAGCCCCAGCATTTT. The chain is built from TRBV28 and TRBJ1-5; maybe TRBD1 (5 bases). The CDR3 is 12 residues long. V lost 5 bases to trimming and J lost 6 bases, with 8 bases between them. Germline CDR1 reads MDHEN; CDR2 reads SYDVKM. Combining the CDR3 with reference TRBV28 and TRBJ1-5 gives the whole variable domain DVKVTQSSRYLVKRTGEKVFLECVQDMDHENMFWYRQDPGLGLRLIYFSYDVKMKEKGDIPEGYSVSREKKERFSLILESASTNQTSMYLCASSPGGQPQHFGDGTRLSIL.

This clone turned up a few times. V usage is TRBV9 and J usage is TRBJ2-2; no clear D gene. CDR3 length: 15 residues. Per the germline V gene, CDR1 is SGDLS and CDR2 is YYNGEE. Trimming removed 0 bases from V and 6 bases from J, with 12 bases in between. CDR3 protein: CASSVEGQVAGELFF. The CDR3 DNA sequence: TGTGCCAGCAGCGTAGAAGGGCAGGTCGCCGGGGAGCTGTTTTTT.

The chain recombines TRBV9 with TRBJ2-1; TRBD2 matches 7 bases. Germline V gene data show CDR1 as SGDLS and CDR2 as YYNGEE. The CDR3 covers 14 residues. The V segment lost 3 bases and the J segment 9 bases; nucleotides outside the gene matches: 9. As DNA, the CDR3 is TGTGCCAGCAGCGCGAGAGGGAGGGATACTGAGCAGTTCTTC. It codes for CASSARGRDTEQFF. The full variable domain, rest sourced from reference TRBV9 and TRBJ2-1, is DSGVTQTPKHLITATGQRVTLRCSPRSGDLSVYWYQQSLDQGLQFLIQYYNGEERAKGNILERFSAQQFPDLHSELNLSSLELGDSALYFCASSARGRDTEQFFGPGTRLTVL.

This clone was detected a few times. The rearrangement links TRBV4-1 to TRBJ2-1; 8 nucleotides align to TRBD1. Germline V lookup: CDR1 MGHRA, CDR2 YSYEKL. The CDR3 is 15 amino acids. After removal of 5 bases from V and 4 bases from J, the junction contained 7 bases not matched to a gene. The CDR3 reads CASSDRTGNYNEQFF. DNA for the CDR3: TGCGCCAGCAGCGATAGGACAGGGAATTACAATGAGCAGTTCTTC.

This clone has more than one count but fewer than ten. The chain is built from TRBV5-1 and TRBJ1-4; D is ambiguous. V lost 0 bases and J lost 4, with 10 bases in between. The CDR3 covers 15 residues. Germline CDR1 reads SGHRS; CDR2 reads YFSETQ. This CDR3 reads CASSLGTFRNEKLFF. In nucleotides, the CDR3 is TGCGCCAGCAGCTTGGGGACTTTTCGTAATGAAAAACTGTTTTTT.

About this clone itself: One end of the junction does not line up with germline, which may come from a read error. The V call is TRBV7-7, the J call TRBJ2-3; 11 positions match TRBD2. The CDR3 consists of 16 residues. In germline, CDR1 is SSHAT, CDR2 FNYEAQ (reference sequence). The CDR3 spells CASSNGLAGPTDTQYF. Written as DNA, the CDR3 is TGTGCTAGCAGCAACGGACTAGCGGGCCCCACAGATACGCAGTATTTT.

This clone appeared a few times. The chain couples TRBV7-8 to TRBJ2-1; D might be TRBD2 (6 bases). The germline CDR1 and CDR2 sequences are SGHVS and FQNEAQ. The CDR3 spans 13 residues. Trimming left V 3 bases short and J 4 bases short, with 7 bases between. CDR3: CASSFGGYNEQFF. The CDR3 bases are TGTGCCAGCAGCTTCGGGGGTTACAATGAGCAGTTCTTC.

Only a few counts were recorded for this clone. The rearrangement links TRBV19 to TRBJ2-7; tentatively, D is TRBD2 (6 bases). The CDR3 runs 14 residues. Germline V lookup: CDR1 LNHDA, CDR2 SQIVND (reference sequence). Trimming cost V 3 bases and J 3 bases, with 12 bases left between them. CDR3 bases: TGTGCCAGTAGTATTAGGCGGGGAGACTACGAGCAGTACTTC. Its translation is CASSIRRGDYEQYF.

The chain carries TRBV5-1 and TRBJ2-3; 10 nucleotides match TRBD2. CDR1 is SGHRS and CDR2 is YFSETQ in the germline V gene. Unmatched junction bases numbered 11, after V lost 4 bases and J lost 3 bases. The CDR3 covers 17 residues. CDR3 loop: CASSITSGAPLTDTQYF. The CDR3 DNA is TGCGCCAGCAGCATAACTAGCGGGGCCCCTTTGACAGATACGCAGTATTTT.

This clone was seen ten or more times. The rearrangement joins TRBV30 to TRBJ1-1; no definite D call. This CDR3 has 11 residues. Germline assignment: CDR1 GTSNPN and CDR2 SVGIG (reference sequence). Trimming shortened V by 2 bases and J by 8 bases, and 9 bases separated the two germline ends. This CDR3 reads CAWSREGEAFF. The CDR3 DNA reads TGTGCCTGGAGTAGGGAGGGAGAAGCTTTCTTT.

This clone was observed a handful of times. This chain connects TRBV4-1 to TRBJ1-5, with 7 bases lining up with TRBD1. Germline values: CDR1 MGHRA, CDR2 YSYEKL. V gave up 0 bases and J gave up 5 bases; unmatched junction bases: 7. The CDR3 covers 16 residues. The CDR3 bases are TGCGCCAGCAGCCAAGATTCAGGGGGGAAGTATCAGCCCCAGCATTTT. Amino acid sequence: CASSQDSGGKYQPQHF.

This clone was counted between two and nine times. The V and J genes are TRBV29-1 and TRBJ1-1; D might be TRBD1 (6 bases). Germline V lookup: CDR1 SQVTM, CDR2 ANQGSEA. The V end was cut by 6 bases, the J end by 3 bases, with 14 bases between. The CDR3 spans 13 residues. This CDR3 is CSVKTRGDTEAFF. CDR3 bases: TGCAGCGTCAAAACGAGGGGGGACACTGAAGCTTTCTTT.